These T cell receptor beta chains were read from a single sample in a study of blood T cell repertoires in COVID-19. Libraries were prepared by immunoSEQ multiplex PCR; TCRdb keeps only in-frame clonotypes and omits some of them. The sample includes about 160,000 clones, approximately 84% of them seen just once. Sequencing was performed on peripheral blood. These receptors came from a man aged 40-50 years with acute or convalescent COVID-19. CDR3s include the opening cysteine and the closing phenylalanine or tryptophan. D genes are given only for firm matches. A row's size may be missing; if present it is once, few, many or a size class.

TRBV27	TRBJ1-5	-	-	TGTGCCAGCAGTTTCTCCCCCAGGAAGAGACAGCCCCAGCATTTT	CASSFSPRKRQPQHF
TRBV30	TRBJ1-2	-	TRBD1	TGTGCCTGGAGTGTTGTCAGGGGGCGCGAAGGCTACACCTTC	CAWSVVRGREGYTF
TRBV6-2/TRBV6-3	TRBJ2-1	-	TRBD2	TGTGCCAGCAGTTCGAACCAGCGGGGGGTTCATGAGCAGTTCTTC	CASSSNQRGVHEQFF
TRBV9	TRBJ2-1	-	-	TGTGCCAGCAGCTCCCAGGGGAGTAGTTCCTACAATGAGCAGTTCTTC	CASSSQGSSSYNEQFF
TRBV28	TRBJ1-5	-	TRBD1	TGTGCCAGCAGGGGGTCACAGGGGCAGTTTCAGCCCCAGCATTTT	CASRGSQGQFQPQHF
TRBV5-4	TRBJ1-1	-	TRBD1	TGTGCCAGCAGCAGATCCGGGACAGTTACTGAAGCTTTCTTT	CASSRSGTVTEAFF
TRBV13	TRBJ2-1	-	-	TGTGCCAGCAGCTCAAGAGCGATAGAAAGTCGAAATGAGCAGTTCTTC	CASSSRAIESRNEQFF
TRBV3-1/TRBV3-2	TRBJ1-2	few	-	TGTGCCAGCAGCCCCCATTCAAATGATGGCTACACCTTC	CASSPHSNDGYTF
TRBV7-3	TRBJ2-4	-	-	TGTGCCAGCAGCTTTAGCGGTGGCAAAAACATTCAGTACTTC	CASSFSGGKNIQYF
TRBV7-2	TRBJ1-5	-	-	TGTGCCAGCAGCTGGGGAGACAGGATCAATCAGCCCCAGCATTTT	CASSWGDRINQPQHF
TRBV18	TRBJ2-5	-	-	TGTGCCAGCTCACCACCGGAGCCCAGTCCGACCCAGTACTTC	CASSPPEPSPTQYF
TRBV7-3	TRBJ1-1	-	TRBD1	TGTGCCAGCAGCTTACCCGGGACAGGGAAGGACACTGAAGCTTTCTTT	CASSLPGTGKDTEAFF
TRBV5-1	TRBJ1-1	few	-	TGCGCCAGCAAAGATCAGGGAAACACTGAAGCTTTCTTT	CASKDQGNTEAFF
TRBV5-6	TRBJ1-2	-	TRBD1	TGTGCCAGCAGCTTGGCCGGTGGACAGGCACCCTATGGCTACACCTTC	CASSLAGGQAPYGYTF
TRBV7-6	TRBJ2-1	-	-	TGTGCCAGCAGCTCGGGTGGGAATGAGCAGTTCTTC	CASSSGGNEQFF
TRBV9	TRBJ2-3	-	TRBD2	TGTGCCAGCAGCGCTCTAGCGGGGACCTTCTTCAGCACAGATACGCAGTATTTT	CASSALAGTFFSTDTQYF
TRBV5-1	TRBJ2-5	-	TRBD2	TGCGCCAGCAGCGAAAGAGGTGGGGCTAGCGGGGAGACCCAGTACTTC	CASSERGGASGETQYF
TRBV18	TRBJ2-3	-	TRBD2	TGTGCCAGCTCACCGGCTAGCGGGGGGCGTAGCACAGATACGCAGTATTTT	CASSPASGGRSTDTQYF
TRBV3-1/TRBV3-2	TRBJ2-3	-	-	TGTGCCAGCAGCCGGAGGGACCGACCCACAGATACGCAGTATTTT	CASSRRDRPTDTQYF
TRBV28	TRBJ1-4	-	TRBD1	TGTGCCAGCAGTTTAGAGGCGGGACAGGGGAAAAAACTGTTTTTT	CASSLEAGQGKKLFF
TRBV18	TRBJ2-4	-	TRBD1	TGTGCCAGCTCACCACCCGGGACAGACCTAAACATTCAGTACTTC	CASSPPGTDLNIQYF
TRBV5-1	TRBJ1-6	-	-	TGCGCCAGCAGCTTGCCGAGAGGAGAGGGAAATTCACCCCTCCACTTT	CASSLPRGEGNSPLHF
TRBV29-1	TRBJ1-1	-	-	TGCAGCGTTGGTAGGGGGTACAGCAACACTGAAGCTTTCTTT	CSVGRGYSNTEAFF
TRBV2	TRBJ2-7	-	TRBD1	TGTGCCAGCAGTGGACAGGGTGAATTCTCCGAGCAGTACTTC	CASSGQGEFSEQYF
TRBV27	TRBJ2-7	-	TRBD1	TGTGCCAGCAGTTATGGGACAGGGGGCTCCTACGAGCAGTACTTC	CASSYGTGGSYEQYF
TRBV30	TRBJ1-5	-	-	TGTGCCTGGGAGGGAGGAACGGGAGGAGGCAATCAGCCCCAGCATTTT	CAWEGGTGGGNQPQHF